This entry concerns a single T cell receptor (beta chain). Antigen specificity is unknown. CDR3 size: 13 residues. Looked up from germline, CDR1 is MNHEY and CDR2 is SMNVEV (reference sequence). Trimming removed 1 base from V and 3 bases from J, with 7 bases in between. TCRdb's copy holds only in-frame clones and misses some; the assay was immunoSEQ multiplex PCR. The data contain more than 850,000 clones, around 82% of them singletons. All donors were Caucasian adults living in Nashville, Tennessee. The data were obtained in a study of shared clonotypes between healthy human individuals. Study conclusions and caveats: Inspection by rarefaction showed sorted-subset sequencing to be incomplete despite large depth.

Sequencing was carried out using memory CD4+ T cells from PBMCs. The subset: CD45RA-negative fraction. The V call is TRBV27, the J call TRBJ2-7; unclear D gene. The clonotype was recovered from a man aged 18 to 35 in good health. Some clones in this sample may be carry-over from other donors' samples. The CDR3 coding sequence is TGTGCCAGCAGTTTATTGGTCGGCTACGAGCAGTACTTC. This encodes CASSLLVGYEQYF.